The source of this T cell receptor beta chain is a study of T cell changes during pregnancy in multiple sclerosis. Sequencing used immunoSEQ multiplex PCR; TCRdb keeps in-frame clones, though not all of them. The table has over 50,000 clones, 85% to 95% seen once. The CDR3 is 15 residues long. The chain recombines TRBV21-1 with TRBJ2-1; the table assigns TRBD2, which was not confirmed against the DNA. TRBV21-1 is a pseudogene locus. The sample here was CD4+ T cells from peripheral blood mononuclear cells, taken in the third trimester of pregnancy. This TCR derives from a female donor with multiple sclerosis, enrolled in a pregnancy study. DNA of the CDR3: TGTGCCAGCAGATTCGCGCCTCCCTGGGAGGGCCCTCGGTTCTTC. Protein: CASRFAPPWEGPRFF.